The sequence of this TCR beta chain was determined in a study of CD8 T cells in Susac syndrome (dated by TCRdb to 2018 to 2020). General notes on the study: Of the Susac syndrome patients who were sequenced, 5 or 6 had clinically active disease and about eight were in clinical remission. At the time of blood withdrawal, Susac syndrome patients were either therapy-naive, taking corticosteroids (with some also receiving IVIg), or on IVIg alone. The study used repertoire sequencing to test whether antigen drove CD8+ T cell activation and differentiation in Susac syndrome. General conclusions and limits of the study: The CD4+ T cell repertoire of patients with Susac syndrome showed no detectable clonal expansion. The study acknowledged that relatively few individuals were included in the TCR sequencing and HLA analysis.

RNA was extracted using the RNeasy kit, and about 0.5 to 1 ug of the RNA was reverse transcribed with random hexamers. The immunoSEQ multiplex PCR assay, covering 54 Vbeta and 13 Jbeta segments, was used to amplify TCR beta CDR3 regions. To correct PCR amplification bias, a synthetic template baseline was used for both primer optimization and computational correction. The paper's data handling went like this. Only productive sequences were kept, with reads annotated to V, D and J genes according to IMGT and analyzed in immunoSEQ Analyzer. Clonality was computed as one minus Shannon entropy normalized by log2 of the number of productive unique sequences. For each patient and control, public and private clones were evaluated among the 100 most prevalent clones. Susac-specific clones were defined as absent from healthy and MS cohorts, around 1,000 published viral clones and other ImmuneACCESS disease sequences. TCRdb handled the public reads itself, with Q25 trimming in fastp and clone calling in MiXCR, and kept productive beta chains. Under each unique CDR3 protein, matching rows form one entry showing the most common genes and DNA. These V and J calls originate from TCRdb's pipeline instead of the authors' own analysis. The sample table holds some 160,000 distinct CDR3 sequences, of which 94% were seen once. Around 0.11% of the sample rests with the top ten.

CDR1 DFQATT and CDR2 SNEGSKA were looked up in the germline V gene (reference sequence). The CDR3, from cysteine to phenylalanine, totals 15 residues. Only CDR3 DNA remains: 45 bases, in frame from the first base. Relative to germline, V is missing 3 bases and J is missing 1 base, with 5 bases of the junction outside any gene match. Peripheral blood CD8+ and CD4+ T cells from healthy donors, Susac syndrome patients and multiple sclerosis patients were profiled by high-throughput TCR beta sequencing. Recently defined diagnostic criteria for definite or probable disease were met by the Susac syndrome patients. Bulk CD8+ and CD4+ T cells were purified by magnetic negative isolation, while CD8+ TEMRA cells were enriched using FACS. Blood was drawn into EDTA tubes, processed within 24 hours, and PBMCs were isolated by density gradient centrifugation. PBMCs intended for TCR sequencing were frozen in liquid nitrogen and were later thawed in a 37 degrees C water bath. The sorted or isolated CD4+, CD8+ and CD8+ TEMRA cells had a purity of 90% or higher.

Points on this clonotype: Its antigen has not been determined. Nothing much larger sits one base from this clone, and base qualities are not available.

The sample taken for sequencing was CD4+ T cells from PBMCs. The sequence was collected from a human donor with Susac syndrome. The sequence links TRBV20-1 to TRBJ2-3; TRBD2 matches 9 bases in the middle. The base sequence is TGCAGTGCTAGCCCTAGCGGGGTAGGCACAGATACGCAGTATTTT. This is translated as CSASPSGVGTDTQYF.